This TCR beta chain was sequenced during a study of CD8+ T cells in alopecia areata. Background on the study: Treated patients received oral tofacitinib, 5 to 10 mg twice daily. Points from the study as a whole: Tofacitinib significantly brought down scalp clonality and expanded CD8+ clones among top 100.

Extracted from the samples, RNA was reverse transcribed into cDNA to serve as the sequencing template. Clones were read by immunoSEQ multiplex PCR, and TCRdb kept only the in-frame ones, dropping some. The sample yields roughly 120,000 clones, 50% to 75% seen once. The treatment: oral pan-JAK inhibitor, 5-10 mg twice daily. Peripheral blood and lesional scalp punch biopsies were taken from alopecia areata patients. This clone was picked up one time. Its target is unknown. Germline loops: CDR1 MNHEY, CDR2 SMNVEV (reference sequence). The CDR3 spans 13 residues. V lost 1 base and J 3 bases, leaving 7 bases between the germline ends.

The V gene is TRBV27, the J gene TRBJ2-7; TRBD2 might be the D (6 bases). Sequenced here: CD8+ T cells sorted from blood, sampled at week 4, from a patient treated with tofacitinib. The sequence derives from a human donor with alopecia areata. The CDR3 nucleotides are TGTGCCAGCAGTTTATTGGGGGGCTACGAGCAGTACTTC. Its translation: CASSLLGGYEQYF.